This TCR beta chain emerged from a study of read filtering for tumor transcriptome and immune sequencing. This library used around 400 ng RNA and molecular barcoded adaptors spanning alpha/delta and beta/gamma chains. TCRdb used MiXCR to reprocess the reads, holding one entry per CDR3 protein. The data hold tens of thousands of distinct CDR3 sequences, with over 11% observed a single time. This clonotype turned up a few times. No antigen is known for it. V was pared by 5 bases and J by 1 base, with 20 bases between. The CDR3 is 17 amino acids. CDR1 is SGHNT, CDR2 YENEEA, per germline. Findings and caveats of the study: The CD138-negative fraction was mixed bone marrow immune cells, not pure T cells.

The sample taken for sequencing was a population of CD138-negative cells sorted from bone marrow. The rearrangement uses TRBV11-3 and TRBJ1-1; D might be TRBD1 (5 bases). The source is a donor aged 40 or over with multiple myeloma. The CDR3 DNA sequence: TGTGCCAGCAGCGGAAGCGGTCAGGGAAGGACGAACACTGAAGCTTTCTTT. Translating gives CASSGSGQGRTNTEAFF.